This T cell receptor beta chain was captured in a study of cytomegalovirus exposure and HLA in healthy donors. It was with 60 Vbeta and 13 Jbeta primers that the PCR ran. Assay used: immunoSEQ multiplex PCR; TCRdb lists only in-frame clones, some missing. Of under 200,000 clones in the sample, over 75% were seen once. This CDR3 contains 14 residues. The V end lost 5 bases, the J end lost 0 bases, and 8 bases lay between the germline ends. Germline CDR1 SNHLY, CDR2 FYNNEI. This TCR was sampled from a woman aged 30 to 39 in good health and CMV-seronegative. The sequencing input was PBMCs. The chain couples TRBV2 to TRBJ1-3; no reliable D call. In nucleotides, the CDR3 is TGTGCCAGCAGTATATTGTTCTCTGGAAACACCATATATTTT. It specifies CASSILFSGNTIYF.